This note documents a single T cell receptor beta chain sequence. Its antigen remains unidentified. Sequenced by immunoSEQ multiplex PCR; TCRdb stores in-frame clones only, minus some. The sample records 1,500 to 2,000 clones, just under 75% being singletons. These data belong to a study of chemoradiotherapy in HPV16-positive cancers. The CDR3 runs to 15 residues. Germline values: CDR1 SGHRS, CDR2 YFSETQ. V was clipped by 0 bases and J by 4 bases, with 14 bases between them. Study-wide findings and caveats: HPV-responsive T-cell expansion during chemoradiotherapy was linked to improved recurrence-free survival in HPV16-positive patients.

This specimen consisted of tumor tissue, obtained from a patient who underwent chemoradiotherapy. This clonotype was obtained from a human donor with HPV-associated anogenital cancer. This rearrangement joins TRBV5-1 to TRBJ2-7, with D maybe TRBD2 (5 bases). The CDR3 DNA reads as TGCGCCAGCAGCTTGGATGGGAGCTCCTTGTACGAGCAGTACTTC. Residues: CASSLDGSSLYEQYF.